This record covers a single TCR beta chain. Its antigen is unidentified. TCRdb keeps only in-frame clones here, not all; method: immunoSEQ multiplex PCR. The sample has under 7,500 clones, around 69% seen once. Resections took place in Japan or China from about 2013 to 2018. After pathologic assessment, macro-dissection selected premalignant or tumor cells for extraction. The data were obtained in a study of immune evolution from preneoplasia to lung adenocarcinoma. Study-wide results and caveats: Later-stage lesions appeared to have more T cells, more diversity, less clonality. Compared with EGFR-mutant or double wild-type lesions, KRAS-mutant nodules were more clonal.

CDR1 LGHNA and CDR2 YNFKEQ come from the germline V gene. The germline V and J ends were trimmed by 0 bases and 1 base, with 5 bases remaining between them. CDR3 size: 14 residues. Sequenced material: FFPE minimally invasive lung adenocarcinoma tissue. This TCR was recovered from a person between 65 and 79 years old with lung adenocarcinoma. The J gene is TRBJ2-3, the V gene TRBV4-2; D unresolved. In DNA form, the CDR3 reads TGTGCCAGCAGCCAAGACCGTGGCACAGATACGCAGTATTTT. Translation gives CASSQDRGTDTQYF.